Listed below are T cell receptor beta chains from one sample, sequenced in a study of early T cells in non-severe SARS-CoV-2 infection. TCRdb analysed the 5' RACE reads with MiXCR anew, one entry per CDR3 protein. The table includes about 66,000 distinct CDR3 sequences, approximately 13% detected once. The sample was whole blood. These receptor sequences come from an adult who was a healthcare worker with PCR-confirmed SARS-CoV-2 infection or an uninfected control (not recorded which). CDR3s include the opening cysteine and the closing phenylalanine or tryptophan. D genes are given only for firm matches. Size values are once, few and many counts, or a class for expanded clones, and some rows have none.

CDR3 protein: CASRPGLNKKLFF
CDR3 DNA: TGTGCCAGCAGACCCGGACTGAATAAGAAACTGTTTTTT
D gene: -
clone size: -
J gene: TRBJ1-4
V gene: TRBV28

CDR3 protein: CASSYSGTGSSNSPLHF
CDR3 DNA: TGTGCCAGCAGTTACTCGGGGACAGGGTCGTCTAACTCACCCCTCCACTTT
D gene: TRBD1
clone size: -
J gene: TRBJ1-6
V gene: TRBV6-6

CDR3 protein: CASSIPYNEQFF
CDR3 DNA: TGTGCCAGTAGTATCCCCTACAATGAGCAGTTCTTC
D gene: -
clone size: medium-sized
J gene: TRBJ2-1
V gene: TRBV19

CDR3 protein: CASSFSMETQYF
CDR3 DNA: TGCGCCAGCAGCTTCAGTATGGAGACCCAGTACTTC
D gene: -
clone size: few
J gene: TRBJ2-5
V gene: TRBV5-1

CDR3 protein: CANARDGTDTQYF
CDR3 DNA: TGTGCCAATGCCAGGGATGGGACAGATACGCAGTATTTT
D gene: -
clone size: -
J gene: TRBJ2-3
V gene: TRBV28

CDR3 protein: CSVVTGVMSIQYF
CDR3 DNA: TGCAGCGTCGTCACAGGGGTCATGAGCATTCAGTACTTC
D gene: TRBD1
clone size: -
J gene: TRBJ2-4
V gene: TRBV29-1

CDR3 protein: CASSPRGRGRGETQYF
CDR3 DNA: TGTGCCAGCAGCCCCCGTGGGCGCGGGAGGGGAGAGACCCAGTACTTC
D gene: TRBD2
clone size: -
J gene: TRBJ2-5
V gene: TRBV11-2

CDR3 protein: CASSIPSGANEKLFF
CDR3 DNA: TGTGCCAGTAGTATCCCCAGCGGAGCTAATGAAAAACTGTTTTTT
D gene: -
clone size: -
J gene: TRBJ1-4
V gene: TRBV19

CDR3 protein: CASQVAGGLTGELFF
CDR3 DNA: TGTGCCAGCCAAGTAGCGGGAGGGCTTACCGGGGAGCTGTTTTTT
D gene: TRBD2
clone size: -
J gene: TRBJ2-2
V gene: TRBV6-1

CDR3 protein: CASSLGGSSAYEQYF
CDR3 DNA: TGCGCCAGCAGCTTGGGCGGGAGTAGCGCCTACGAGCAGTACTTC
D gene: TRBD2
clone size: few
J gene: TRBJ2-7
V gene: TRBV5-1

CDR3 protein: CATSDPHQETQYF
CDR3 DNA: TGTGCCACCAGTGATCCCCACCAAGAGACCCAGTACTTC
D gene: -
clone size: few
J gene: TRBJ2-5
V gene: TRBV24-1

CDR3 protein: CASTLGNQPQHF
CDR3 DNA: TGTGCCAGCACCCTGGGCAATCAGCCCCAGCATTTT
D gene: -
clone size: many
J gene: TRBJ1-5
V gene: TRBV2

CDR3 protein: CSAMPTGRGTNEKLFF
CDR3 DNA: TGCAGTGCGATGCCGACAGGGCGGGGGACTAATGAAAAACTGTTTTTT
D gene: TRBD1
clone size: -
J gene: TRBJ1-4
V gene: TRBV20-1

CDR3 protein: CASSLEGWAEAFF
CDR3 DNA: TGTGCCAGCAGCTTGGAGGGATGGGCTGAAGCTTTCTTT
D gene: -
clone size: -
J gene: TRBJ1-1
V gene: TRBV5-6

CDR3 protein: CASTPSPGLTEAFF
CDR3 DNA: TGTGCCAGCACCCCGTCCCCGGGTCTCACTGAAGCTTTCTTT
D gene: -
clone size: -
J gene: TRBJ1-1
V gene: TRBV28

CDR3 protein: CSARGQGVGEAFF
CDR3 DNA: TGCAGTGCTAGGGGACAGGGGGTTGGTGAAGCTTTCTTT
D gene: TRBD1
clone size: many
J gene: TRBJ1-1
V gene: TRBV20-1

CDR3 protein: CASSLGHTQYF
CDR3 DNA: TGTGCCAGCAGCCTTGGTCATACGCAGTATTTT
D gene: -
clone size: few
J gene: TRBJ2-3
V gene: TRBV7-3

CDR3 protein: CASSLSWLAREEQYF
CDR3 DNA: TGTGCCAGCAGTTTGTCTTGGCTGGCTCGGGAGGAGCAGTACTTC
D gene: -
clone size: many
J gene: TRBJ2-7
V gene: TRBV27

CDR3 protein: CASSSGTSGTYNEQFF
CDR3 DNA: TGTGCCAGCAGTTCAGGGACTAGCGGAACCTACAATGAGCAGTTCTTC
D gene: TRBD2
clone size: -
J gene: TRBJ2-1
V gene: TRBV5-8

CDR3 protein: CASSLSLTRTTGELFF
CDR3 DNA: TGCGCCAGCAGCTTGTCCCTCACACGTACGACCGGGGAGCTGTTTTTT
D gene: -
clone size: -
J gene: TRBJ2-2
V gene: TRBV5-1

CDR3 protein: CSVVYNEQFF
CDR3 DNA: TGCAGCGTTGTTTACAATGAGCAGTTCTTC
D gene: -
clone size: many
J gene: TRBJ2-1
V gene: TRBV29-1

CDR3 protein: CASSLGLVTNRDTQYF
CDR3 DNA: TGTGCCAGCAGCTTGGGGCTAGTTACCAACCGGGATACGCAGTATTTT
D gene: -
clone size: -
J gene: TRBJ2-3
V gene: TRBV5-5